This TCR beta chain was captured by sequencing in a study of blood T cells in healthy people across ages. Extraction of total RNA produced a minimum of 5 micrograms from each sample. The germline gives CDR1 SGHRS, CDR2 YFSETQ. This CDR3 region has 15 residues. Trimming took 4 bases from V and 4 from J, leaving 17 bases between them. On this clonotype itself: Its antigen is still unknown.

General study results and limits: Because sorting was not performed, PBMCs prevented conclusive naive versus antigen-experienced comparison.

It was with a sample-barcoded 5' primer and a J-beta primer mix that a second PCR of roughly 6 to 12 cycles was run. Each sample yielded at least 3 million CDR3-containing paired-end reads. MiXCR was run by TCRdb on the 5' RACE reads, yielding one entry per CDR3 protein. The repertoire holds 1.8 million or so distinct CDR3 sequences, about 39% seen once, with under 25% in the top ten. The chain links TRBV5-1 to TRBJ1-1; TRBD1 is a possible D gene (5 bases). This clonotype was obtained from a human donor in good health. The sample comprised blood. The CDR3 here is CASSAAGTHGTEAFF. The CDR3 DNA follows: TGCGCCAGCAGCGCAGCCGGGACCCATGGCACTGAAGCTTTCTTT.